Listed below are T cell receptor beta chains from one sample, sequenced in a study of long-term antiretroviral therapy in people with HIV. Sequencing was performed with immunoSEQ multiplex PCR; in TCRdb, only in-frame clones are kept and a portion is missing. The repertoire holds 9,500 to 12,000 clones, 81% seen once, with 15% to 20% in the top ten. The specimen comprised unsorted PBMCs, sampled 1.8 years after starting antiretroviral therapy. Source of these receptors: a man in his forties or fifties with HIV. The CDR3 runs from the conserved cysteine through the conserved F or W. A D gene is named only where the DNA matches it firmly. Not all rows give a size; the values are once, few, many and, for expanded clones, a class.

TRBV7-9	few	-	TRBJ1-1	TGTGCCAGCAGCTTAGAGATAGGCAGGGGAGCTTTCTTT	CASSLEIGRGAFF
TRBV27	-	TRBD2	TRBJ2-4	TGTGCCAGCAGTTCTCACCTCAGACTAGCTGCCTCTCAGTACTTC	CASSSHLRLAASQYF
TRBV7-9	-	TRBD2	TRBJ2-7	TGTGCCACCAGGACTAGCGGGAGTTTTTTCCACGAGCAGTACTTC	CATRTSGSFFHEQYF
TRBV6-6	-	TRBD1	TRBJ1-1	TGTGCCAGCAAAAGGACAGGGGCCGTTGAAGCTTTCTTT	CASKRTGAVEAFF
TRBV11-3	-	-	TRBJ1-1	TGTGCCAGCAGCTCGGAGGCCACTGAAGCTTTCTTT	CASSSEATEAFF
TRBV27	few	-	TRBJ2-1	TGTGCCAGCAGTTTTCCGAGGGGACGCTACAATGAGCAGTTCTTC	CASSFPRGRYNEQFF
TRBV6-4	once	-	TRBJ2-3	TGTGCCAGCAGTGACTCGCTTTGGTTGGTTAGCACAGATACGCAGTATTTT	CASSDSLWLVSTDTQYF
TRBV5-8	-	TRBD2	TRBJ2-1	TGTGCCAGCAGCTCCGTGGGCGGGAGCTCCTACAATGAGCAGTTCTTC	CASSSVGGSSYNEQFF
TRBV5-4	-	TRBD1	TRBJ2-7	TGTGCCAGCAGCTTGGGCGGGACAGGGGGATCGAGAGAGCAGTACTTC	CASSLGGTGGSREQYF
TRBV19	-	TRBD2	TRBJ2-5	TGTGCCAGTACCATAGCGGGAGGAACCCAAGAGACCCAGTACTTC	CASTIAGGTQETQYF
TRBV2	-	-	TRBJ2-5	TGTGCCAGCAGGCGGACCGAGCAAGAGACCCAGTACTTC	CASRRTEQETQYF
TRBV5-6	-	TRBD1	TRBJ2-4	TGTGCCAGCAGCTTCTTACGAGGGGACAGCAAAAACATTCAGTACTTC	CASSFLRGDSKNIQYF
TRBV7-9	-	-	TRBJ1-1	TGTGCCAGCCAGGCCAGAGGGGGGTTGAGGACTGAAGCTTTCTTT	CASQARGGLRTEAFF
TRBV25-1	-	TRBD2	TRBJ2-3	TGTGCCAGCTCGGGAGGGCTTGGTCGTGCAGATACGCAGTATTTT	CASSGGLGRADTQYF
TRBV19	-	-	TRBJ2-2	TGTGCCAGTAGTATAGAGGTTGGAACCGGGGAGCTGTTTTTT	CASSIEVGTGELFF
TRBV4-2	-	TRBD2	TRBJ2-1	TGTGCCAGCAGCCAAGATCTGGGACTAGCGGCAGATGAGCAGTTCTTC	CASSQDLGLAADEQFF
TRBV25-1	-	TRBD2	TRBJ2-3	TGTGCCAGCAGTGAATTTGCGGGAGTGCGCACAGATACGCAGTATTTT	CASSEFAGVRTDTQYF
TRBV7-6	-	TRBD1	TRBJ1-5	TGTGCCAGCAGCTTAAACGGACAGGGACCTTTAGGTCAGCCCCAGCATTTT	CASSLNGQGPLGQPQHF
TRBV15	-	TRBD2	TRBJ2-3	TGTGCCACCAGGAAAGGGAGGGGAAGAGGGACGCAGTATTTT	CATRKGRGRGTQYF
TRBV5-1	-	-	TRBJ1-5	TGCGCCAGCAGCTTGGACGGGGGATCCAATCAGCCCCAGCATTTT	CASSLDGGSNQPQHF
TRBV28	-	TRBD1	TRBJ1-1	TGTGCCAGCAGTTCCAGGGGGTCGGCTTTCTTT	CASSSRGSAFF
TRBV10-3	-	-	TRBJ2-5	TGTGCCATCAGTGAGTCTGGGCAGCCCCAAGAGACCCAGTACTTC	CAISESGQPQETQYF
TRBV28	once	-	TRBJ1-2	TGTGCCAGCACTGCGGCAAAAGAGGGTGGCTACACCTTC	CASTAAKEGGYTF
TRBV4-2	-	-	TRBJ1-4	TGTGCCAGCAGCCAAGATTCAATGGGAGCTAATGAAAAACTGTTTTTT	CASSQDSMGANEKLFF
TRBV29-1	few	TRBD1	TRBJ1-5	TGCAGCGTTGCGGGACAGGGTCAGCCCCAGCATTTT	CSVAGQGQPQHF
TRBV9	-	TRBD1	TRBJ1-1	TGTGCCAGCAGCCCAGAAAAGACAGGGGTGACTGAAGCTTTCTTT	CASSPEKTGVTEAFF
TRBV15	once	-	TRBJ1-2	TGTGCCACCAGCAGAGATTTGGTCGTTATGGATGGCTACACCTTC	CATSRDLVVMDGYTF
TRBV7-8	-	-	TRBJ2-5	TGTGCCAGCAGCGGAGGCGGGGAGACCCAGTACTTC	CASSGGGETQYF
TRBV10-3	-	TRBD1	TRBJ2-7	TGTGCCATCAGTGTAGGGGATCAGGGGGCCTACGAGCAGTACTTC	CAISVGDQGAYEQYF
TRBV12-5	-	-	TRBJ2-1	TGTGCTAGTGGTTTGGGTCTGTCCAAAGATGAGCAGTTCTTC	CASGLGLSKDEQFF
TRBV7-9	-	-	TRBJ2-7	TGTGCCAGCAGCTTAGGACAGAACACCTACGAGCAGTACTTC	CASSLGQNTYEQYF
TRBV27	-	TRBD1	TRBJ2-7	TGTGCCAGCAGTTTATCAAACAGGGGCTACGAGCAGTACTTC	CASSLSNRGYEQYF
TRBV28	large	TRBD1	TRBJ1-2	TGTGCCAGCAGTTTCTGGGACAGAAGGGGAGATGGCTACACCTTC	CASSFWDRRGDGYTF
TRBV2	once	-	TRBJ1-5	TGTGCCAGCAGTCAGCAAAGGGGGGCTATTTATCAGCCCCAGCATTTT	CASSQQRGAIYQPQHF
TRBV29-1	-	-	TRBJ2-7	TGCAGCGTTGAGGGTCAGACCAGGCGGGAGCAGTACTTC	CSVEGQTRREQYF
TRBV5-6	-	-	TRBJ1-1	TGTGCCAGCAGCTGGGGACGGCCGGGAATTGAAGCTTTCTTT	CASSWGRPGIEAFF
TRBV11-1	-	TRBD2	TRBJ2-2	TGTGCCAGCAGCCTAGGGACTAGCGGGTGGAACACCGGGGAGCTGTTTTTT	CASSLGTSGWNTGELFF
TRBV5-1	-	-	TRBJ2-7	TGCGCCAGCAGTCTATCCGGGGGGCTCCTCTACGAGCAGTACTTC	CASSLSGGLLYEQYF
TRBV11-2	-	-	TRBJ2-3	TGTGCCAGCAAACCGGGACACGTGTACCCAGGGAGGACAGATACGCAGTATTTT	CASKPGHVYPGRTDTQYF
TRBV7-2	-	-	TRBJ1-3	TGTGCCAGCAGCGCCTTAGTGGGGGGGCCGGGCACCATATATTTT	CASSALVGGPGTIYF